The 9 T cell receptor beta chains below come from one sample, sequenced in a study of blood T cell repertoires in COVID-19. The assay was immunoSEQ multiplex PCR, and TCRdb's table has in-frame clones only and misses some. The top ten hold roughly 6% of the sample, which has 200,000 to 250,000 clones, about 89% seen once. Input material: peripheral blood. All receptors come from a man aged 60 to 75 who had recovered from COVID-19.

This chain links TRBV14 with TRBJ1-2; unclear D gene. CDR3 length: 16 residues. CDR1 and CDR2 (germline): SGHDN, FVKESK. The V end lost 1 base, the J end lost 4 bases, and 16 bases lay between the germline ends. The chain's CDR3 is CASSQGRAAASYGYTF. The CDR3 nucleotides are TGTGCCAGCAGCCAAGGTCGGGCAGCGGCTTCCTATGGCTACACCTTC.

V is TRBV19 and J is TRBJ2-2; D perhaps matches TRBD1 (6 bases). Germline assignment: CDR1 LNHDA and CDR2 SQIVND (reference sequence). The CDR3 contains 17 residues. The V gene lost 7 bases and the J gene lost 0 bases, with 18 bases spanning the gap. The CDR3 reads CASIGGQGQTNTGELFF. For the CDR3, the DNA is TGTGCCAGTATCGGCGGGCAGGGGCAGACGAACACCGGGGAGCTGTTTTTT. The variable domain in full, completed from reference TRBV19 and TRBJ2-2, reads DGGITQSPKYLFRKEGQNVTLSCEQNLNHDAMYWYRQDPGQGLRLIYYSQIVNDFQKGDIAEGYSVSREKKESFPLTVTSAQKNPTAFYLCASIGGQGQTNTGELFFGEGSRLTVL.

This chain uses TRBV19 with TRBJ2-7; maybe TRBD1 (5 bases). Germline CDR1 and CDR2: LNHDA and SQIVND (reference sequence). Trimming took 5 bases from V and 6 from J, leaving 20 bases between them. The CDR3 is 15 amino acids. CDR3 sequence reads: CASSHRNLRVAEQYF. DNA for the CDR3: TGTGCCAGTAGTCATCGGAATCTCAGGGTCGCCGAGCAGTACTTC.

The chain uses TRBV12-3 or TRBV12-4 and TRBJ2-7; D unclear. This CDR3 has 13 amino acids. Deletions cut 6 bases from V and 2 bases from J, with 11 bases between. The CDR3 protein is CASSFQTAYEQYF. The DNA of the CDR3 is TGTGCCAGCAGCTTCCAAACAGCCTACGAGCAGTACTTC.

The chain recombines TRBV6-6 with TRBJ1-2; no firm D call. Germline V gives CDR1 MNHNY, CDR2 SVGAGI (reference sequence). This CDR3 comprises 14 residues. The V and J ends lost 7 bases and 6 bases respectively, with 18 bases between them. CDR3 nucleotide sequence: TGTGCCAGCACTACCCACGGAGTTGTTGATGGCTACACCTTC. It is translated as CASTTHGVVDGYTF.

The chain uses TRBV6-6 and TRBJ2-1, with TRBD1 matching 10 bases. CDR1 and CDR2 from the germline V gene are MNHNY and SVGAGI (reference sequence). Unmatched junction bases numbered 8, after V lost 4 bases and J lost 8 bases. This CDR3 comprises 15 residues. CDR3 DNA: TGTGCCAGCAGTTTCTCGACAGGGGGCCGTTATGAGCAGTTCTTC. Translating it yields CASSFSTGGRYEQFF.

The V and J genes are TRBV6-6 and TRBJ1-3, with D perhaps matching TRBD1 (6 bases). The CDR3 extends over 15 amino acids. Germline V gene lookup returns CDR1 MNHNY and CDR2 SVGAGI (reference sequence). V was clipped by 2 bases and J by 0 bases, with 8 bases between them. The CDR3 region has the DNA TGTGCCAGCAGTTACGGGGGCTTCTCTGGAAACACCATATATTTT. Its protein product is CASSYGGFSGNTIYF.

This clone was counted a single time. The chain has TRBV24-1 and TRBJ2-2; 8 bases are a match to TRBD1. V gave up 3 bases and J gave up 5 bases; unmatched junction bases: 7. The CDR3 is 16 residues long. CDR1 and CDR2 (germline): KGHDR, SFDVKD. The CDR3 bases are TGTGCCACCAGTGATAACAGGGGGGCGGAAACCGGGGAGCTGTTTTTT. Encoded protein: CATSDNRGAETGELFF.

This clone has a single count. The chain carries TRBV6-5 and TRBJ1-2, with D hard to call. Germline assignment: CDR1 MNHEY and CDR2 SVGAGI. V lost 8 bases and J lost 0, with 16 bases in between. The CDR3 is 15 amino acids. The CDR3 bases are TGTGCCAGCCATAAAGATACGGTAGCTAACTATGGCTACACCTTC. As protein: CASHKDTVANYGYTF.